The 13 T cell receptor beta chains given below trace back to one sample, sequenced in a study of Ad26.COV2.S vaccination and SARS-CoV-2 variants. Specified treatment: about 20 received Ad26.COV2.S at low or high dose, single or two shots; several received placebo; per-sample allocation not given. Samples came from day 63 after the first vaccine or placebo injection. Assay: immunoSEQ multiplex PCR; the TCRdb copy retains only in-frame clones and omits some. Seen here are more than 300,000 clones, 86% observed once, and the top ten hold 1.5% to 2.5%. The source was peripheral blood, collected in a trial of Ad26.COV2.S vaccine versus placebo. Receptor source: a person between 18 and 59 years old who received the Ad26.COV2.S COVID-19 vaccine or a placebo.

The rearrangement links TRBV6-5 to TRBJ2-7, with 9 bases that match TRBD1. The germline V gene has CDR1 MNHEY and CDR2 SVGAGI. V shed 6 bases and J 3 bases; nucleotides not matched to a gene: 9. The CDR3 runs to 15 residues. Here the CDR3 reads CASRIFGTGLYEQYF. The CDR3 DNA reads TGTGCCAGCAGGATTTTCGGGACAGGGCTCTACGAGCAGTACTTC.

This clone was observed a few times. The chain combines TRBV6-6 with TRBJ2-7; D might be TRBD1 or TRBD2, each matching 5 bases. Germline V gives CDR1 MNHNY, CDR2 SVGAGI (reference sequence). The CDR3 contains 13 residues. Trimming stripped 6 bases from V and 2 bases from J, with 11 bases between. CDR3 region: CASSRDPAYEQYF. The CDR3 DNA follows: TGTGCCAGCAGCCGGGACCCGGCCTACGAGCAGTACTTC.

The CDR3 sequence: CSASLSGTSYEQYF. CDR3 in DNA: TGCAGTGCTAGTTTAAGCGGGACGTCCTACGAGCAGTACTTC. J is TRBJ2-7 and V is TRBV20-1, with TRBD2 matching over 7 bases. Germline CDR1 reads DFQATT; CDR2 reads SNEGSKA (reference sequence). V trimming: 3 bases; J trimming: 1 base; junction bases outside the gene matches: 6. CDR3 size: 14 residues.

The chain combines TRBV13 with TRBJ2-1; TRBD2 might be the D (5 bases). The CDR3 runs to 14 residues. CDR1 is PRHDT, CDR2 FYEKMQ, per germline (reference sequence). The V and J ends lost 4 bases and 6 bases respectively, with 13 bases between them. CDR3 protein: CASSSTGNSNEQFF. The CDR3 DNA sequence: TGTGCCAGCAGCTCAACCGGGAATAGCAATGAGCAGTTCTTC.

The chain is built from TRBV14 and TRBJ2-7; possibly TRBD2 for D (7 bases). Germline V gene lookup returns CDR1 SGHDN and CDR2 FVKESK. The CDR3 is 16 amino acids. V was trimmed by 4 bases and J by 3 bases, leaving 19 bases between them. The CDR3 DNA sequence: TGTGCCAGCAGCCGGGGGGGCTCAGGGTTTTTCTACGAGCAGTACTTC. It specifies CASSRGGSGFFYEQYF. Full variable domain (outside the CDR3, taken from reference TRBV14 and TRBJ2-7): EAGVTQFPSHSVIEKGQTVTLRCDPISGHDNLYWYRRVMGKEIKFLLHFVKESKQDESGMPNNRFLAERTGGTYSTLKVQPAELEDSGVYFCASSRGGSGFFYEQYFGPGTRLTVT.

This rearrangement joins TRBV3-1 (or the pseudogene TRBV3-2) to TRBJ1-4; D is unresolved. The germline V gene has CDR1 LGHDT and CDR2 YNNKEL (reference sequence). The CDR3 is 16 residues long. Trimming left V 3 bases short and J 6 bases short, with 17 bases between. The CDR3 here is CASSHYPDVGYEKLFF. CDR3 nucleotide sequence: TGTGCCAGCAGCCATTACCCGGACGTGGGGTATGAAAAACTGTTTTTT.

This clone was observed once. The chain has TRBV18 and TRBJ2-7; 12 bases line up with TRBD1. V trimming: 2 bases; J trimming: 2 bases; junction bases outside the gene matches: 7. The CDR3 contains 17 residues. Germline V lookup: CDR1 KGHSH, CDR2 LQKENI. The CDR3 region has the DNA TGTGCCAGCTCACCAGTCGGGACAGGGGGCACCCCCTACGAGCAGTACTTC. Its translation: CASSPVGTGGTPYEQYF.

The gene calls are TRBV12-3 or TRBV12-4 and TRBJ2-1, with D possibly matching TRBD2 (5 bases). This CDR3 region has 12 residues. The V and J ends lost 6 bases and 6 bases respectively, with 9 bases between them. The CDR3 loop is CASSRLSNEQFF. Here the CDR3 DNA reads TGTGCCAGCAGCCGACTAAGCAATGAGCAGTTCTTC.

This clone was detected only a few times. This same CDR3 is encoded by further DNA sequences in the sample. This chain uses TRBV6-5 with TRBJ2-3; D perhaps matches TRBD1 (5 bases). V was clipped by 2 bases and J by 5 bases, with 5 bases between them. CDR3 length: 12 residues. Germline V gene data show CDR1 as MNHEY and CDR2 as SVGAGI. The CDR3 region has the DNA TGTGCCAGCAGTTACAGGGGAGATACGCAGTATTTT. Translation: CASSYRGDTQYF.

The CDR3: CASSVLSRAVGLAGDEQFF. CDR3 sequence (DNA): TGTGCCAGCAGCGTCCTCTCCAGGGCTGTCGGACTAGCGGGGGATGAGCAGTTCTTC. This chain links TRBV9 with TRBJ2-1; 13 positions agree with TRBD2. Germline trimming cut 2 bases from V and 8 bases from J; bases unmatched to any gene: 16. The CDR3 is made up of 19 amino acids. Germline V gene sequence: CDR1 SGDLS, CDR2 YYNGEE.

The rearrangement joins TRBV6-1 to TRBJ2-7; D remains ambiguous. This CDR3 comprises 12 residues. V shed 2 bases and J shed 3 bases, with 5 bases lying between them. The germline V gene has CDR1 MNHNS and CDR2 SASEGT. CDR3 DNA sequence: TGTGCCAGCAGTGAATCCTTCTACGAGCAGTACTTC. Translated, it gives CASSESFYEQYF.

In this sample, this clone turned up once. The rearrangement links TRBV27 to TRBJ2-6; D unresolved. Trimming cost V 6 bases and J 2 bases, with 11 bases left between them. This CDR3 is 15 amino acids long. Germline lookup yields CDR1 MNHEY and CDR2 SMNVEV (reference sequence). CDR3: CASRPQITGANVLTF. CDR3 in DNA: TGTGCCAGCAGACCTCAAATAACTGGGGCCAACGTCCTGACTTTC.

The chain has TRBV4-3 and TRBJ2-1, with D perhaps TRBD1 (5 bases). This CDR3 region has 15 residues. Germline V CDR1 and CDR2: LGHNA, YSLEER. V lost 0 bases and J 2 bases, leaving 8 bases between the germline ends. The CDR3 protein is CASSQESGTYNEQFF. CDR3 coding DNA: TGCGCCAGCAGCCAAGAATCAGGGACCTACAATGAGCAGTTCTTC.